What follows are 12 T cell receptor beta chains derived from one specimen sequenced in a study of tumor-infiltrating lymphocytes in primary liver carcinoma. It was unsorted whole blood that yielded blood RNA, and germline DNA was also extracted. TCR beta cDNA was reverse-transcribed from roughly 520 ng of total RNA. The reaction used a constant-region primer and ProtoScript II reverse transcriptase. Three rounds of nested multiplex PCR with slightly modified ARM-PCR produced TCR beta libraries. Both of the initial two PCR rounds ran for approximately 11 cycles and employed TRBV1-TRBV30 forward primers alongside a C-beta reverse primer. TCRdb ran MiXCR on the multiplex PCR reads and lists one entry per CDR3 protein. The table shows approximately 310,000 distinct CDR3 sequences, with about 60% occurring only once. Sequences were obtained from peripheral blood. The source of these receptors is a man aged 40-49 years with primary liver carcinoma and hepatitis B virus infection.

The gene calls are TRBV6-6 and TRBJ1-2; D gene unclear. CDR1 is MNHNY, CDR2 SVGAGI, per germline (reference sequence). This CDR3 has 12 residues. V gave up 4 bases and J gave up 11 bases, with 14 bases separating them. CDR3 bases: TGTGCCAGCAGTTTCAGGTCCTGTGGTTACACCTTC. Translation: CASSFRSCGYTF.

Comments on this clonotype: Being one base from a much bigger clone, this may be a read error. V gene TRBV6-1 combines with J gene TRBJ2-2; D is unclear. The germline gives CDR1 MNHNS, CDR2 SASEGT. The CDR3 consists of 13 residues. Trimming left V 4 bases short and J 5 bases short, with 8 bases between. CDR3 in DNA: TGTGCCAGCAGTGCCCCCAAGACCGGGGAGCTGTTTTTT. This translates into CASSAPKTGELFF.

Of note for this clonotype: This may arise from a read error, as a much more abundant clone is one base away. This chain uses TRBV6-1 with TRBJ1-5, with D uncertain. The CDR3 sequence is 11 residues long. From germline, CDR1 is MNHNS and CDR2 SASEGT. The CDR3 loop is CASSSSQPQQF. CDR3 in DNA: TGTGCCAGCAGCTCAAGTCAGCCCCAGCAATTT.

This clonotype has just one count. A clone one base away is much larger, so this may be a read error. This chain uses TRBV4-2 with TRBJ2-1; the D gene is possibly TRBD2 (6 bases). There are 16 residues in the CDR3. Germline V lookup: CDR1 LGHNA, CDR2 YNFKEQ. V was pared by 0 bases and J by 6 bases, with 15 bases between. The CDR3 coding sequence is TGTGCCAGCAGCCAAGATTCTTTAGCGGAAATCAATGAGCAGTTCTTC. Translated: CASSQDSLAEINEQFF.

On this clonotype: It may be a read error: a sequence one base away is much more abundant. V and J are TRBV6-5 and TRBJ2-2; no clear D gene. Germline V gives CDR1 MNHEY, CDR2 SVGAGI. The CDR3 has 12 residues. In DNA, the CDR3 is TGTGCCAACAGTCTCTCCGACGGGGAGCTGTTTTTT. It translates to CANSLSDGELFF.

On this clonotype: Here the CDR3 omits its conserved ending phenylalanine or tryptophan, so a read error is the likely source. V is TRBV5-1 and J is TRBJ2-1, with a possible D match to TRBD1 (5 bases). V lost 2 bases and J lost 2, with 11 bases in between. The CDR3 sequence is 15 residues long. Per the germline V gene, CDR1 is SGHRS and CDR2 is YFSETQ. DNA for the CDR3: TGCGCCAGCAGCTTCTCAGGGAACGCCTACAATGAGCAGTTCCTC. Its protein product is CASSFSGNAYNEQFL.

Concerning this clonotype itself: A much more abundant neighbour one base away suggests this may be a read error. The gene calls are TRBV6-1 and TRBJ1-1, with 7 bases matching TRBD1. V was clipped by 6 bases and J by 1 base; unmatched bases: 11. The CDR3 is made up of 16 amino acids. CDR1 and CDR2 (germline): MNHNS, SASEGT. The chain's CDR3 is CASRSPGRQGNTEAFF. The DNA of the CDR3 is TGTGCCAGCAGGTCCCCCGGGAGACAGGGGAACACTGAAGCTTTCTTT.

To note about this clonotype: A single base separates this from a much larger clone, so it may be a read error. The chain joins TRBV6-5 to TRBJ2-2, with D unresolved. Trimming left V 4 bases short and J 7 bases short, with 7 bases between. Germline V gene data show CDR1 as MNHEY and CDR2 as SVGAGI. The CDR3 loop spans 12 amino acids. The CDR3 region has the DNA TGTGCCAGCAGTTCGGTGGGCGGGGAGCTGTTTTTT. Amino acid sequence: CASSSVGGELFF.

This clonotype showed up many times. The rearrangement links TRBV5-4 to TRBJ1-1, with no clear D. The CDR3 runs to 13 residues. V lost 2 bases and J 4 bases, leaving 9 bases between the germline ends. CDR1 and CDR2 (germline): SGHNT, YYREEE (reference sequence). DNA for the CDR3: TGTGCCAGCAGCTTTACGCGGGGCACTGAAGCTTTCTTT. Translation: CASSFTRGTEAFF.

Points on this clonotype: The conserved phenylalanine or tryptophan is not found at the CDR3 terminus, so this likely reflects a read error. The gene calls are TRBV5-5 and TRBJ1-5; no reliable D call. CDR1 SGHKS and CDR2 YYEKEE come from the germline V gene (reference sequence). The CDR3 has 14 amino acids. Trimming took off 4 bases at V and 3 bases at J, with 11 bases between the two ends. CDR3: CASSPCQDNQPQHS. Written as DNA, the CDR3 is TGTGCCAGCAGCCCCTGTCAGGACAATCAGCCCCAGCATTCT.

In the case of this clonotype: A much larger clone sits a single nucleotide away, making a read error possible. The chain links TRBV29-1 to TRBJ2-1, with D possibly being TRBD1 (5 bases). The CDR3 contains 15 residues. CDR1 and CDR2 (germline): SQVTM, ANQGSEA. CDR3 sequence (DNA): TGCATCGTTGAAGGCCCGGACATTTCGGGCAATGAGCAGTTCTTC. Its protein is CIVEGPDISGNEQFF.

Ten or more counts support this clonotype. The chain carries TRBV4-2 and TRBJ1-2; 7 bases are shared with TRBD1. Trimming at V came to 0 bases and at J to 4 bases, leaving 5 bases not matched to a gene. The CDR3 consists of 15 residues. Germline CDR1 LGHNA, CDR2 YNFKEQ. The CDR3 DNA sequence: TGTGCCAGCAGCCAAGATACAGGGGAGGTCTATGGCTACACCTTC. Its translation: CASSQDTGEVYGYTF.